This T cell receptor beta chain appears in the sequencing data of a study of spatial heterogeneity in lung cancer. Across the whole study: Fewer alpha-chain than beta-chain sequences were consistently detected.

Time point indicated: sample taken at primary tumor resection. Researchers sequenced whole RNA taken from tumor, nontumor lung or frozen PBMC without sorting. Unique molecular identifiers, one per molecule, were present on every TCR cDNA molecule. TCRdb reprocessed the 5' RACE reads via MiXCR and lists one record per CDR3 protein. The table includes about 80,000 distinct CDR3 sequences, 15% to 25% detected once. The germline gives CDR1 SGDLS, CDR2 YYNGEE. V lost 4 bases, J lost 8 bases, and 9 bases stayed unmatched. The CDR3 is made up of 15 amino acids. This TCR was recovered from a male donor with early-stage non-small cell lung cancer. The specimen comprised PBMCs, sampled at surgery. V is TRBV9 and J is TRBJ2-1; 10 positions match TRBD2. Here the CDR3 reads CASSPERGGGDEQFF. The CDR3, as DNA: TGTGCCAGCAGCCCCGAGCGGGGGGGCGGAGATGAGCAGTTCTTC.